These 21 T cell receptor beta chains were all obtained from the same sample, sequenced in a study of cytomegalovirus exposure and HLA in healthy donors. 13 Jbeta primers and 60 Vbeta primers were used for the PCR. TCRdb keeps only in-frame clones here, not all; method: immunoSEQ multiplex PCR. The table records fewer than 150,000 clones, roughly 80% of them present only once. Sequences were obtained from PBMCs. The receptors were sampled from a man over 45 in good health and CMV-seropositive.

The rearrangement links TRBV2 to TRBJ2-1; 10 positions match TRBD1. V shed 8 bases, J shed 0 bases, and the junction held 7 bases outside the gene matches. The CDR3 runs 16 residues. CDR1 and CDR2 from the germline V gene are SNHLY and FYNNEI. CDR3 sequence reads: CASGDRGGRSYNEQFF. The CDR3 region has the DNA TGTGCCAGCGGGGACAGGGGAGGCCGCTCCTACAATGAGCAGTTCTTC.

This chain links TRBV11-2 with TRBJ2-1; 11 positions agree with TRBD2. Germline CDR1 is SGHAT and CDR2 is FQNNGV. The CDR3 consists of 15 residues. The J segment lost 4 bases and the V segment lost 8 bases, leaving 7 bases of the junction unmatched. DNA for the CDR3: TGTGCCAGCTCTTATAGACTAGCGGGGTACAATGAGCAGTTCTTC. It translates to CASSYRLAGYNEQFF.

The CDR3 DNA reads as TGTGCCAGCAGCTTAGGGGGACTCGCCCCCCCAGACACCGGGGAGCTGTTTTTT. Translated: CASSLGGLAPPDTGELFF. The chain joins TRBV7-2 to TRBJ2-2; possibly TRBD2 for D (6 bases). This CDR3 is 18 amino acids long. Trimming stripped 1 base from V and 3 bases from J, with 18 bases between. The germline V gene encodes CDR1 SGHTA and CDR2 FQGNSA. Combining the CDR3 with reference TRBV7-2 and TRBJ2-2 gives the whole variable domain GAGVSQSPSNKVTEKGKDVELRCDPISGHTALYWYRQSLGQGLEFLIYFQGNSAPDKSGLPSDRFSAERTGGSVSTLTIQRTQQEDSAVYLCASSLGGLAPPDTGELFFGEGSRLTVL.

The CDR3 DNA reads as TGTGCCAGCAGCGTAGATGTTAGCTCCTACAATGAGCAGTTCTTC. Protein product: CASSVDVSSYNEQFF. The rearrangement joins TRBV9 to TRBJ2-1, with unresolved D. Germline V gene data show CDR1 as SGDLS and CDR2 as YYNGEE. V lost 0 bases to trimming and J lost 0 bases, with 7 bases between them. This CDR3 comprises 15 residues. The full variable domain, with the rest looked up from reference TRBV9 and TRBJ2-1, is DSGVTQTPKHLITATGQRVTLRCSPRSGDLSVYWYQQSLDQGLQFLIQYYNGEERAKGNILERFSAQQFPDLHSELNLSSLELGDSALYFCASSVDVSSYNEQFFGPGTRLTVL.

The J gene is TRBJ1-3, the V gene TRBV5-1; D remains ambiguous. The CDR3 contains 16 residues. Germline V gene sequence: CDR1 SGHRS, CDR2 YFSETQ. The V and J ends lost 0 bases and 0 bases respectively, with 10 bases between them. CDR3 sequence (DNA): TGCGCCAGCAGCTTGGGGGCAGCTTACTCTGGAAACACCATATATTTT. It specifies CASSLGAAYSGNTIYF.

The V gene is TRBV29-1, the J gene TRBJ1-2, with TRBD1 matching 7 bases. Trimming cost V 4 bases and J 6 bases; bases outside gene matches: 5. The length of the CDR3 is 12 residues. The germline V gene has CDR1 SQVTM and CDR2 ANQGSEA. CDR3 nucleotide sequence: TGCAGCGTTGCTGGACAGGTCAATGGCTACACCTTC. It is translated as CSVAGQVNGYTF.

V is TRBV5-1 and J is TRBJ2-3; D perhaps matches TRBD2 (6 bases). The V gene lost 4 bases and the J gene lost 6 bases, with 12 bases spanning the gap. In germline, CDR1 is SGHRS, CDR2 YFSETQ. The CDR3 has 13 residues. The CDR3 DNA follows: TGCGCCAGCAGCCGGCGGCGGGACGATACGCAGTATTTT. Residues: CASSRRRDDTQYF.

The rearrangement joins TRBV20-1 to TRBJ2-1, with D hard to call. V was pared by 2 bases and J by 11 bases, with 10 bases between. This CDR3 spans 11 amino acids. Germline V CDR1 and CDR2: DFQATT, SNEGSKA (reference sequence). In DNA, the CDR3 is TGCAGTGCTAGACCCCTAGAAAAGCAGTTCTTC. This sequence encodes CSARPLEKQFF.

The chain joins TRBV18 to TRBJ2-3; 8 nucleotides match TRBD2. J lost 6 bases, V lost 1 base, and 3 bases had no gene match. From germline, CDR1 is KGHSH and CDR2 LQKENI. The CDR3 sequence is 14 residues long. This chain's CDR3 is CASSPLAGKDTQYF. DNA of the CDR3: TGTGCCAGCTCACCACTAGCGGGGAAGGATACGCAGTATTTT.

J is TRBJ2-2 and V is TRBV14, with D tentatively TRBD1 (5 bases). CDR3 length: 14 amino acids. Germline CDR1 reads SGHDN; CDR2 reads FVKESK. V dropped 5 bases and J dropped 1 base, with 8 bases sitting between them. CDR3 DNA sequence: TGTGCCAGCAGCTGGCAGGGGAACACCGGGGAGCTGTTTTTT. As protein: CASSWQGNTGELFF.

This rearrangement joins TRBV7-2 to TRBJ2-1, with D hard to call. Deletions cut 1 base from V and 6 bases from J, with 10 bases between. This CDR3 contains 14 residues. Germline-derived CDR1 and CDR2 are SGHTA and FQGNSA. The DNA of the CDR3 is TGTGCCAGCAGCTTAGGGAGAGAACGCAATGAGCAGTTCTTC. It yields the protein CASSLGRERNEQFF. The complete variable domain, with remaining parts taken from reference TRBV7-2 and TRBJ2-1, reads GAGVSQSPSNKVTEKGKDVELRCDPISGHTALYWYRQSLGQGLEFLIYFQGNSAPDKSGLPSDRFSAERTGGSVSTLTIQRTQQEDSAVYLCASSLGRERNEQFFGPGTRLTVL.

The chain combines TRBV19 with TRBJ2-1; D is possibly TRBD2 (7 bases). Germline V CDR1 and CDR2: LNHDA, SQIVND (reference sequence). CDR3 size: 17 residues. Trimming cost V 9 bases and J 1 base, with 22 bases left between them. CDR3 residues: CASLGGPDHSSYNEQFF. CDR3 DNA sequence: TGTGCCAGCTTGGGGGGGCCTGACCATTCTTCCTACAATGAGCAGTTCTTC.

This clone was recorded once. The junction departs from germline at one end; a sequencing error may be responsible. The chain is built from TRBV6-5 and TRBJ1-2; TRBD1 agrees at 7 bases. Germline CDR1 MNHEY, CDR2 SVGAGI. CDR3 size: 9 residues. The CDR3, as DNA: TGTGCCATCTCGACAGGGAAGGGCTTC. Its translation is CAISTGKGF.

This clone was seen a handful of times. V and J are TRBV30 and TRBJ2-3; 8 nucleotides match TRBD1. CDR3 length: 12 amino acids. Germline V gene sequence: CDR1 GTSNPN, CDR2 SVGIG (reference sequence). J gave up 10 bases and V 8 bases, and 11 bases lay outside the gene matches. Here the CDR3 reads CAAGTGGTSQYF. The CDR3 DNA is TGTGCCGCCGGGACAGGAGGGACTTCGCAGTATTTT.

The V and J genes are TRBV7-9 and TRBJ2-2; TRBD2 might be the D (6 bases). The CDR3 is 16 amino acids. Germline CDR1 SEHNR, CDR2 FQNEAQ (reference sequence). Trimming cost V 5 bases and J 6 bases, with 19 bases left between them. The CDR3 DNA follows: TGTGCCAGCAGCCCGCCAGGGCAGACTAGGGCCGGGGAGCTGTTTTTT. Protein product: CASSPPGQTRAGELFF.

This clone appeared once. This chain joins TRBV5-4 and TRBJ2-7; maybe TRBD1 (9 bases). CDR3 length: 15 residues. V lost 4 bases and J lost 2, with 16 bases in between. Germline V gene data show CDR1 as SGHNT and CDR2 as YYREEE (reference sequence). CDR3 region: CASSRGGTGTYEQYF. DNA of the CDR3: TGTGCCAGCAGCCGGGGGGGGACAGGGACCTACGAGCAGTACTTC.

The J gene is TRBJ1-2, the V gene TRBV12-2; the table's D call TRBD1 went unverified against the DNA. TRBV12-2 counts as a pseudogene. This CDR3 has 14 amino acids. Written as DNA, the CDR3 is TGTGCAAGTCGCTCCGGGGACAGGGGCTATGGCTACACCTTC. Translated: CASRSGDRGYGYTF.

The CDR3 sequence: CASSFSARETDTQYF. The CDR3 DNA follows: TGCGCCAGCAGCTTTTCGGCCAGGGAAACGGATACGCAGTATTTT. The V and J genes are TRBV5-1 and TRBJ2-3, with D perhaps TRBD1 (5 bases). V lost 2 bases and J lost 6, with 16 bases in between. The V gene's germline CDR1 is SGHRS and CDR2 YFSETQ. The CDR3 runs 15 residues.

The J gene is TRBJ2-3, the V gene TRBV5-1, with D maybe TRBD1 (5 bases). The CDR3 covers 16 residues. V gave up 0 bases and J gave up 4 bases, with 15 bases separating them. CDR1 and CDR2 from the germline V gene are SGHRS and YFSETQ. The DNA for the CDR3 is TGCGCCAGCAGCTTGGGGGCTAATCAAGGGGCAGATACGCAGTATTTT. This translates into CASSLGANQGADTQYF.

The rearrangement links TRBV4-2 to TRBJ2-2, with D maybe TRBD2 (5 bases). The CDR3 spans 15 residues. Looked up from germline, CDR1 is LGHNA and CDR2 is YNFKEQ. V shed 2 bases and J shed 3 bases, with 10 bases lying between them. The CDR3 nucleotides are TGTGCCAGCAGCCAAAGAGGGCGGGACACCGGGGAGCTGTTTTTT. This sequence encodes CASSQRGRDTGELFF.

This chain connects TRBV29-1 to TRBJ2-7; 9 bases are a match to TRBD1. There are 12 residues in the CDR3. V dropped 5 bases and J dropped 5; count of bases not matched to a gene: 4. Germline V gives CDR1 SQVTM, CDR2 ANQGSEA. DNA for the CDR3: TGCAGCGTTTTACAGGGGGCCCACGAGCAGTACTTC. Encoded protein: CSVLQGAHEQYF.